This TCR beta chain derives from a study of blood T cell repertoires in COVID-19 (dated by TCRdb to 2019 to 2021). About the study as a whole: Samples covering the acute and convalescent phases of COVID-19 were provided by collaborators in the United States, Italy and Spain. The material from the prospective study consisted of cDNA or gDNA derived from T cells, B-cell-depleted T cells, or PBMCs. The dataset comprised deeply sampled blood TCRbeta repertoires from subjects exposed to, actively infected with, or recovered from COVID-19. The repertoires were released in a freely available public database intended as a resource for research on the immune response to SARS-CoV-2. The samples were drawn from two sources: the first 160 participants of the ongoing ImmuneRACE study, and 1,000 to 1,500 subjects contributed by 6 global collaborators. The sample metadata nearly always contained a de-identified subject ID, COVID-19 status, age in years and sex. Where HLA class I and class II types were available, the types were taken from metadata supplied by the sample provider, not from assay-based typing. Overall study outcomes, separate from this receptor: How much clinical and demographic metadata was included differed by source and by participant, and the metadata was provided uncurated.

The collaborating institutions used their own protocols to collect whole blood in K2EDTA tubes. For TCRbeta analysis, collaborator samples were shipped as frozen whole blood, as isolated PBMCs, or as DNA extracted from either sample type. The immunoSEQ Assay, a bias-controlled multiplex PCR, was used to amplify TCRbeta CDR3 regions from genomic DNA. The study's own analysis went as follows. Within the assay, amplification of reference gene primers was used to estimate how many nucleated cells each sample contained. To quantify the absolute abundance of each unique TCRbeta CDR3 rearrangement, sequence reads were collapsed and filtered. Productive Simpson clonality was computed per sample as the square root of Simpson's diversity index over productive rearrangements. TCRdb carries this immuneACCESS record with in-frame sequences only. Its versions omit some clonotypes, under half of them owing to an unresolved V gene in the studies checked, with the rest unexplained. V and J calls and clone size are those listed in that table; D and trimming were worked out from the DNA. This sample gives around 170,000 clones in total; more than 70% of them show up just once. The ten top clones hold roughly 14% of the sample.

CDR1 and CDR2 are read off the germline V gene as SGHDT and YYEEEE. The junction carries 13 bases between V and J, which are trimmed by 4 bases and 5 bases respectively. The CDR3 contains 14 residues, cysteine and phenylalanine counted. Only the CDR3 part of the read is kept: 42 bases, read in frame from the first base. Of note for this clone: It has no known antigen specificity. Base qualities were left out, and no much larger clone turns up one base away.

This receptor was obtained from a man between 18 and 35 years old with active or convalescent COVID-19. This receptor chain uses TRBV5-6 and TRBJ2-1; TRBD2 is a weak D gene call, 6 bases matching. The source material was peripheral blood. The sequenced DNA is TGTGCCAGCAGCGCGGGACTCCGGAACAATGAGCAGTTCTTC. Its translation is CASSAGLRNNEQFF.